Listed here are 18 T cell receptor beta chains from one sample, sequenced in a study of T cells in women clearing cervical HPV infection. Assay used: immunoSEQ multiplex PCR; TCRdb lists only in-frame clones, some missing. Across some 40,000 clones, the top ten clones capture roughly 6.8% of the sample. The sequencing sample was made of blood buffy coat. Receptors were obtained from a woman aged 18 to 75 with a cervical HPV16 infection that either progressed to CIN3+ or cleared (not recorded which).

A note on this clone: The read finishes 3 residues shy of the CDR3 end, and the germline J gene is used to complete it. The J gene is TRBJ2-1, the V gene TRBV2, with 8 positions matching TRBD2. Germline CDR1 is SNHLY and CDR2 is FYNNEI. The CDR3 consists of 14 residues. V was pared by 6 bases and J by 0 bases, with 1 base of the junction left unmatched. CDR3 region: CASRGTSSYNEQFF. CDR3 DNA, as far as it was read: TGTGCCAGCAGAGGGACTAGCTCCTACAATGAG.

Turning to this clone: The read ends 3 residues early relative to the CDR3; the germline J gene fills the gap. The chain recombines TRBV2 with TRBJ2-1, with D hard to call. V lost 6 bases and J lost 5, with 11 bases in between. The CDR3 sequence is 13 residues long. The germline gives CDR1 SNHLY, CDR2 FYNNEI. CDR3 loop: CASSVYSNNEQFF. The sequenced part of the CDR3 DNA is TGTGCCAGCAGCGTTTACAGCAACAATGAG.

As to this clone: Sequencing ends 3 residues short of the CDR3 end; the germline J gene provides the rest. The V call is TRBV30, the J call TRBJ2-3; TRBD1 agrees at 7 bases. The CDR3 consists of 15 residues. From germline, CDR1 is GTSNPN and CDR2 SVGIG (reference sequence). The junction had 3 bases not matched to a gene; V was cut back by 0 bases and J by 0 bases. CDR3 DNA (partial): TGTGCCTGGAGTGTTAGGACAGGAAGCACAGATACG. Translating gives CAWSVRTGSTDT. The entire CDR3 reads CAWSVRTGSTDTQYF.

Details on this clone: The CDR3 end lies 3 residues beyond the end of the read and is filled in from the germline J gene. V gene TRBV18 combines with J gene TRBJ1-2; D is unclear. The CDR3 totals 17 residues. CDR1 and CDR2 (germline): KGHSH, LQKENI. The CDR3 loop is CASSPPKASRSYNDYTF. CDR3 bases read: TGTGCCAGCTCACCACCGAAAGCTAGCAGATCCTACAATGAC.

Of note for this clone: With the read ending 3 residues before the CDR3 end, the germline J gene is used to fill in that end. This chain connects TRBV5-1 to TRBJ2-7, with D tentatively TRBD1 (6 bases). The V end lost 2 bases, the J end lost 4 bases, and 10 bases lay between the germline ends. Germline loops: CDR1 SGHRS, CDR2 YFSETQ. The length of the CDR3 is 13 residues. Incomplete CDR3 DNA: TGCGCCAGCAGCTTAATAGGACAGTACGAG. This encodes CASSLIGQYE. The whole CDR3 reads CASSLIGQYEQYF.

With regard to this clone: The sequence runs out 3 residues before the end of the CDR3; the remainder is reconstructed from the germline J gene. V and J are TRBV18 and TRBJ1-2; 7 bases map to TRBD1. The CDR3 loop spans 13 amino acids. Germline lookup yields CDR1 KGHSH and CDR2 LQKENI. The V gene end was trimmed by 3 bases and the J gene end by 6 bases; junction bases not matched to a gene: 4. The sequenced part of the CDR3 DNA is TGTGCCAGCTCACCGTCAACAGGGGATGGC. Translation: CASSPSTGDG. The complete CDR3 protein is CASSPSTGDGYTF. Full variable domain (outside the CDR3, taken from reference TRBV18 and TRBJ1-2): NAGVMQNPRHLVRRRGQEARLRCSPMKGHSHVYWYRQLPEEGLKFMVYLQKENIIDESGMPKERFSAEFPKEGPSILRIQQVVRGDSAAYFCASSPSTGDGYTFGSGTRLTVV.

Comments on this clone: Coverage ceases 3 residues before the CDR3 finishes, and the germline J gene fills in the end. V is TRBV30 and J is TRBJ2-7; D may be TRBD1 (5 bases). Germline V gene sequence: CDR1 GTSNPN, CDR2 SVGIG (reference sequence). The CDR3 covers 13 residues. V shed 4 bases and J shed 0 bases, with 10 bases lying between them. CDR3 sequence reads: CAWNRGSSYEQYF. The DNA read from the CDR3 is TGTGCCTGGAATAGGGGCAGCTCCTACGAG.

Notes on this clone: The CDR3 extends 3 residues past the end of the read, so its final part is completed from the germline J gene. Additional DNA sequences in this sample encode the identical CDR3. The rearrangement joins TRBV5-1 to TRBJ1-2; 7 positions agree with TRBD1. This CDR3 comprises 13 residues. Germline V CDR1 and CDR2: SGHRS, YFSETQ. Here the CDR3 reads CASSLASPGGYTF. The CDR3 DNA, read in part, is TGCGCCAGCAGCTTGGCCAGCCCAGGGGGA.

Note on this clone: The read terminates 3 residues ahead of where the CDR3 ends, so the germline J gene completes it. The chain is built from TRBV30 and TRBJ2-2; TRBD1 might be the D (6 bases). CDR1 is GTSNPN and CDR2 is SVGIG in the germline V gene (reference sequence). The CDR3 totals 13 residues. Partial CDR3 DNA: TGTGCCTGGAGTCTGGCAGGGGAATCACCG. This encodes CAWSLAGESP. The full CDR3 is CAWSLAGESPLFF.

On this clone itself: The CDR3 goes on 3 residues after the read ends, and that part is filled in from the germline J gene. The chain has TRBV5-4 and TRBJ2-3; D not resolved. V lost 0 bases, J lost 0 bases, and 8 bases lay in between. The CDR3 length is 15 residues. Germline V gene sequence: CDR1 SGHNT, CDR2 YYREEE (reference sequence). CDR3 DNA, as far as it was read: TGTGCCAGCAGCTTGGACAGCAGAAGCACAGATACG. It encodes CASSLDSRSTDT. The complete CDR3 reads CASSLDSRSTDTQYF. The variable domain in full, completed from reference TRBV5-4 and TRBJ2-3, reads ETGVTQSPTHLIKTRGQQVTLRCSSQSGHNTVSWYQQALGQGPQFIFQYYREEENGRGNFPPRFSGLQFPNYSSELNVNALELDDSALYLCASSLDSRSTDTQYFGPGTRLTVL.

Comments on this clone: The CDR3 is cut off 3 residues early in the read; its end comes from the germline J gene. The rearrangement links TRBV24-1 to TRBJ1-2; no clear D. Looked up from germline, CDR1 is KGHDR and CDR2 is SFDVKD. CDR3 length equals 14 residues. Partial CDR3 DNA: TGTGCCACCAGTGAGTTCCGAGATTTCGGGGGC. Encoded protein: CATSEFRDFGG. In full, the CDR3 reads CATSEFRDFGGYTF.

A remark on this clone: The observed sequence ends 3 residues before the CDR3 terminus, with the missing tail filled in from the germline J gene. The V call is TRBV5-1, the J call TRBJ2-7, with 11 positions matching TRBD1. V was pared by 3 bases and J by 6 bases, with 5 bases of the junction left unmatched. CDR1 and CDR2 from the germline V gene are SGHRS and YFSETQ. This CDR3 is 14 amino acids long. The CDR3 is CASSSGQGVGEQYF. CDR3 DNA (partial): TGCGCCAGCAGCTCGGGACAGGGGGTAGGCGAG.

A note on this clone: The read halts 3 residues ahead of the CDR3 end, with the missing end drawn from the germline J gene. The chain is built from TRBV9 and TRBJ2-2; D uncertain. CDR1 and CDR2 (germline): SGDLS, YYNGEE. With 1 base removed from V and 4 bases from J, the gap between germline ends came to 5 bases. This CDR3 comprises 13 residues. CDR3 amino acids: CASSVRPTGELFF. Incomplete CDR3 DNA: TGTGCCAGCAGCGTAAGGCCCACCGGGGAG.

As concerns this clone: The read is 3 residues too short to cover the CDR3 end, so that end is filled in from the germline J gene. The chain links TRBV19 to TRBJ1-1, with TRBD1 matching over 7 bases. Germline CDR1 reads LNHDA; CDR2 reads SQIVND (reference sequence). V was clipped by 9 bases and J by 1 base; unmatched bases: 5. This CDR3 region has 13 residues. The sequenced part of the CDR3 DNA is TGTGCCAGCCAACAGGGGCGGAACACTGAA. This sequence encodes CASQQGRNTE. The complete CDR3 reads CASQQGRNTEAFF.

Note on this clone: The read ends 3 residues early relative to the CDR3; the germline J gene fills the gap. This chain uses TRBV7-9 with TRBJ2-4, with 7 bases lining up with TRBD2. CDR3 length: 14 residues. In germline, CDR1 is SEHNR, CDR2 FQNEAQ (reference sequence). The CDR3 is CASSSLKRGYGQYF. The sequenced part of the CDR3 DNA is TGTGCCAGCAGCTCATTGAAGCGGGGCTATGGT.

The DNA read from the CDR3 is TGTGCCAGCAGCTTACAGGGGAACTATGGC. As protein: CASSLQGNYG. The full CDR3 sequence reads CASSLQGNYGYTF. The J gene is TRBJ1-2, the V gene TRBV5-4; TRBD1 matches at 7 bases. Sequencing ends 3 residues short of the CDR3 end; the germline J gene provides the rest. In germline, CDR1 is SGHNT, CDR2 YYREEE (reference sequence). V lost 2 bases, J lost 2 bases, and 0 bases stayed unmatched. The CDR3 consists of 13 residues.

As for this clone: The read halts 3 residues ahead of the CDR3 end, with the missing end drawn from the germline J gene. The chain combines TRBV20-1 with TRBJ1-2; maybe TRBD1 (5 bases). Trimming took 5 bases from V and 7 from J, leaving 14 bases between them. Germline-derived CDR1 and CDR2 are DFQATT and SNEGSKA (reference sequence). This CDR3 contains 12 residues. The CDR3 protein is CSASSGGTGYTF. The CDR3 DNA, read in part, is TGCAGTGCTTCCTCGGGGGGAACTGGC.

Details on this clone: The sequenced fragment ends 3 residues before the CDR3 boundary, so the rest is inferred from the germline J gene. J is TRBJ2-7 and V is TRBV5-1; D call uncertain. CDR1 and CDR2 (germline): SGHRS, YFSETQ. The CDR3 contains 11 residues. The V end lost 4 bases, the J end lost 4 bases, and 6 bases lay between the germline ends. The CDR3 region is CASSNYYEQYF. The sequenced CDR3 bases are TGCGCCAGCAGCAATTATTACGAG.